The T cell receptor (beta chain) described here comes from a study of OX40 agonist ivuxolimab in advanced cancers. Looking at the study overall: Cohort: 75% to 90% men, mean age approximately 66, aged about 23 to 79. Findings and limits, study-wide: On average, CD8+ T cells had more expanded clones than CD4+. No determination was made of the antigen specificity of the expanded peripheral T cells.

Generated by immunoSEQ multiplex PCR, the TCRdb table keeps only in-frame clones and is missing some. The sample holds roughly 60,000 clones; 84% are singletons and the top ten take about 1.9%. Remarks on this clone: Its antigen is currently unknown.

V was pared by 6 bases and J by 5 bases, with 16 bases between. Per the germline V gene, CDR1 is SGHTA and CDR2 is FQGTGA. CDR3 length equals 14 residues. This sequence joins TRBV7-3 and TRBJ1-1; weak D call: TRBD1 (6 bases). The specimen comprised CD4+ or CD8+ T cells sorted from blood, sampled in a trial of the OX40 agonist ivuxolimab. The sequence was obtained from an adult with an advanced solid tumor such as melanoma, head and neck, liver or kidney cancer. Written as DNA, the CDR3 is TGTGCCAGCAGTTTTACAGGGAGGGATACTGAAGCTTTCTTT. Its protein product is CASSFTGRDTEAFF.